These 26 T cell receptor beta chains share one sample of origin, sequenced in a study of shared clonotypes between healthy human individuals. Assay used: immunoSEQ multiplex PCR; TCRdb lists only in-frame clones, some missing. The sample has just over 2,000,000 clones, approximately 95% seen once. CD45RO-negative CD8 cells positively selected for CCR7 made up the naive population, which excluded terminally differentiated effector memory CD45RA+ cells. The sample comprised naive CD8+ T cells sorted from blood. These receptor sequences come from a young man in good health.

Concerning this clone: This same CDR3 is encoded by further DNA sequences in the sample. The V and J genes are TRBV7-9 and TRBJ2-2, with TRBD1 matching over 8 bases. The CDR3 is 15 amino acids. The germline V gene has CDR1 SEHNR and CDR2 FQNEAQ (reference sequence). With 6 bases clipped from V and 1 base from J, the junction kept 4 bases outside the gene matches. This CDR3 is CASSPGTGNTGELFF. CDR3 nucleotides: TGTGCCAGCAGTCCCGGGACAGGGAACACCGGGGAGCTGTTTTTT.

For this clone: At the DNA level, this CDR3 is encoded by other sequences in the same sample as well. The V and J genes are TRBV9 and TRBJ2-3, with D perhaps TRBD1 or TRBD2 (5 bases each). The CDR3 contains 15 residues. With 0 bases removed from V and 1 base from J, the gap between germline ends came to 9 bases. Germline values: CDR1 SGDLS, CDR2 YYNGEE. CDR3 nucleotide sequence: TGTGCCAGCAGCGTAGACGGGACGGGCACAGATACGCAGTATTTT. It translates to CASSVDGTGTDTQYF.

The chain links TRBV27 to TRBJ1-2; D is uncertain. Germline CDR1 reads MNHEY; CDR2 reads SMNVEV (reference sequence). Trimming took off 4 bases at V and 4 bases at J, with 13 bases between the two ends. This CDR3 has 14 amino acids. CDR3 loop: CASSYNPVSYGYTF. The CDR3 DNA reads as TGTGCCAGCAGTTACAATCCAGTCAGCTATGGCTACACCTTC.

CDR3 in DNA: TGTGCCAGCAGTTTCCAGACAGGGAGCGAGCAGTACTTC. Protein product: CASSFQTGSEQYF. The rearrangement joins TRBV27 to TRBJ2-7; 7 nucleotides align to TRBD1. V shed 3 bases, J shed 6 bases, and the junction held 5 bases outside the gene matches. The CDR3 is made up of 13 amino acids. Per the germline V gene, CDR1 is MNHEY and CDR2 is SMNVEV (reference sequence).

In the case of this clone: The identical CDR3 is also encoded by other nucleotide sequences in the sample. This sequence joins TRBV6-5 and TRBJ1-1; D remains ambiguous. Germline V lookup: CDR1 MNHEY, CDR2 SVGAGI. Trimming removed 2 bases from V and 4 bases from J, with 8 bases in between. The CDR3 runs to 13 residues. The CDR3 here is CASSYGWGTEAFF. In nucleotides, the CDR3 is TGTGCCAGCAGTTACGGGTGGGGCACTGAAGCTTTCTTT.

The chain combines TRBV7-9 with TRBJ2-1, with D tentatively TRBD2 (6 bases). The V end lost 4 bases, the J end lost 8 bases, and 15 bases lay between the germline ends. Germline V gene lookup returns CDR1 SEHNR and CDR2 FQNEAQ (reference sequence). The CDR3 is 14 amino acids. The CDR3 region has the DNA TGTGCCAGCAGCTCGGAGGGCCCCGTGGATGAGCAGTTCTTC. This gives the protein CASSSEGPVDEQFF.

The V call is TRBV5-6, the J call TRBJ1-1; 10 bases line up with TRBD1. Germline assignment: CDR1 SGHDT and CDR2 YYEEEE. The CDR3 contains 13 residues. Unmatched junction bases numbered 0, after V lost 4 bases and J lost 3 bases. The CDR3 bases are TGTGCCAGCAGCGGGACAGGGGACACTGAAGCTTTCTTT. This translates into CASSGTGDTEAFF.

V is TRBV2 and J is TRBJ2-7, with a weak D call TRBD1 (7 bases). V lost 5 bases, J lost 0 bases, and 11 bases lay in between. Germline lookup yields CDR1 SNHLY and CDR2 FYNNEI. The CDR3 covers 14 residues. The CDR3 region is CASSPGGISYEQYF. The CDR3 DNA sequence: TGTGCCAGCAGTCCAGGGGGGATCTCCTACGAGCAGTACTTC.

In the case of this clone: Other DNA sequences in the same sample also yield this CDR3. V usage is TRBV7-2 and J usage is TRBJ2-7; D might be TRBD2 (6 bases). V lost 5 bases to trimming and J lost 3 bases, with 14 bases between them. CDR1 SGHTA and CDR2 FQGNSA come from the germline V gene. CDR3 length: 14 amino acids. CDR3 sequence: CASSPGTSGYEQYF. The CDR3, as DNA: TGTGCCAGCAGCCCCGGGACTTCAGGCTACGAGCAGTACTTC. The full variable domain, completed using reference TRBV7-2 and TRBJ2-7, is GAGVSQSPSNKVTEKGKDVELRCDPISGHTALYWYRQSLGQGLEFLIYFQGNSAPDKSGLPSDRFSAERTGGSVSTLTIQRTQQEDSAVYLCASSPGTSGYEQYFGPGTRLTVT.

This clone has just one count. The chain uses TRBV6-5 and TRBJ1-2, with unresolved D. Trimming took off 2 bases at V and 10 bases at J, with 20 bases between the two ends. The CDR3 consists of 15 residues. The germline V gene has CDR1 MNHEY and CDR2 SVGAGI. The CDR3 loop is CASSYAPAAFDDYTF. The CDR3 DNA reads as TGTGCCAGCAGTTACGCCCCAGCGGCATTCGATGACTACACCTTC.

This clone showed up just once. The chain couples TRBV27 to TRBJ1-4; unclear D gene. This CDR3 is built from 14 residues. CDR1 MNHEY and CDR2 SMNVEV come from the germline V gene (reference sequence). V was cut by 8 bases and J by 8 bases, with 18 bases left in between. The CDR3 nucleotides are TGTGCCAGCGGTAAGGAACGAGCTGAGGAAAAACTGTTTTTT. Residues: CASGKERAEEKLFF.

As to this clone: This sample also contains other DNA sequences that code for the same CDR3. V and J are TRBV6-6 and TRBJ2-7, with 7 positions matching TRBD2. Germline CDR1 reads MNHNY; CDR2 reads SVGAGI (reference sequence). Trimming at V came to 0 bases and at J to 0 bases, leaving 2 bases not matched to a gene. The CDR3 extends over 15 amino acids. DNA of the CDR3: TGTGCCAGCAGTTACTCCGGGGGGAGCTCCTACGAGCAGTACTTC. Its protein product is CASSYSGGSSYEQYF.

V gene TRBV13 combines with J gene TRBJ2-1, with no clear D. The V end lost 0 bases, the J end lost 8 bases, and 8 bases lay between the germline ends. CDR1 is PRHDT and CDR2 is FYEKMQ in the germline V gene (reference sequence). The CDR3 is made up of 13 amino acids. As DNA, the CDR3 is TGTGCCAGCAGCTTAGGGAATTCCGATGAGCAGTTCTTC. The encoded protein is CASSLGNSDEQFF.

V is TRBV13 and J is TRBJ1-2; 7 bases map to TRBD1. After removal of 2 bases from V and 7 bases from J, the junction contained 7 bases not matched to a gene. Germline V CDR1 and CDR2: PRHDT, FYEKMQ (reference sequence). This CDR3 has 14 amino acids. The CDR3 region has the DNA TGTGCCAGCAGCTTACAGGGGGGCTCTGTTGGCTACACCTTC. It encodes CASSLQGGSVGYTF.

The V and J genes are TRBV7-2 and TRBJ2-7; 7 nucleotides match TRBD2. Trimming took 1 base from V and 6 from J; bases not matched to a gene: 9. The CDR3 covers 15 residues. CDR1 and CDR2 (germline): SGHTA, FQGNSA. In DNA form, the CDR3 reads TGTGCCAGCAGCTTAGTGTCCGGGGAGGGCGGCGAGCAGTACTTC. As protein: CASSLVSGEGGEQYF.

The chain recombines TRBV30 with TRBJ1-4, with 7 bases that match TRBD1. The ends lost 2 bases at V and 3 bases at J; junction bases unmatched: 6. This CDR3 has 15 residues. The germline CDR1 and CDR2 sequences are GTSNPN and SVGIG (reference sequence). The DNA for the CDR3 is TGTGCCTGGAGTTCCGGGACAGCGGCTAATGAAAAACTGTTTTTT. This translates into CAWSSGTAANEKLFF.

The chain uses TRBV19 and TRBJ1-1; D is uncertain. This CDR3 is built from 14 residues. Germline lookup yields CDR1 LNHDA and CDR2 SQIVND (reference sequence). V lost 7 bases and J 0 bases, leaving 12 bases between the germline ends. Here the CDR3 reads CASTLDGMNTEAFF. The CDR3 DNA sequence: TGTGCCAGTACCCTCGACGGTATGAACACTGAAGCTTTCTTT.

This clone was detected a few times. V usage is TRBV25-1 and J usage is TRBJ2-2; 9 bases map to TRBD1. The CDR3 contains 16 residues. Trimming cost V 5 bases and J 2 bases; bases outside gene matches: 6. CDR1 is MGHDK, CDR2 SYGVNS, per germline. CDR3 DNA sequence: TGTGCCAGCAGTCCGACGGGACAGGGCAACACCGGGGAGCTGTTTTTT. It translates to CASSPTGQGNTGELFF.

This chain connects TRBV5-1 to TRBJ1-2; no clear D. The CDR3 contains 14 residues. Trimming removed 4 bases at V and 2 bases at J, with 12 bases between. Germline assignment: CDR1 SGHRS and CDR2 YFSETQ. CDR3 in DNA: TGCGCCAGCAGCCCAAAGGCCGAAAACTATGGCTACACCTTC. This encodes CASSPKAENYGYTF. The full variable domain, rest sourced from reference TRBV5-1 and TRBJ1-2, is KAGVTQTPRYLIKTRGQQVTLSCSPISGHRSVSWYQQTPGQGLQFLFEYFSETQRNKGNFPGRFSGRQFSNSRSEMNVSTLELGDSALYLCASSPKAENYGYTFGSGTRLTVV.

The rearrangement links TRBV4-1 to TRBJ2-1; D possibly corresponds to TRBD2 (5 bases). Trimming took off 0 bases at V and 2 bases at J, with 8 bases between the two ends. CDR3 length: 15 amino acids. Germline V gene sequence: CDR1 MGHRA, CDR2 YSYEKL. The CDR3 reads CASSQDNGAYNEQFF. The CDR3 DNA reads TGCGCCAGCAGCCAAGATAACGGGGCCTACAATGAGCAGTTCTTC.

The gene calls are TRBV5-4 and TRBJ1-2; D is undetermined. This CDR3 is built from 15 residues. Trimming took off 0 bases at V and 2 bases at J, with 11 bases between the two ends. Germline V lookup: CDR1 SGHNT, CDR2 YYREEE (reference sequence). CDR3 DNA: TGTGCCAGCAGCTTGGACGGCGTAGCGAACTATGGCTACACCTTC. It specifies CASSLDGVANYGYTF.

This chain links TRBV9 with TRBJ1-5; D is perhaps TRBD1 (5 bases). This CDR3 is 16 amino acids long. Between the trimmed V and J ends, which lost 3 bases and 0 bases, there was a span of 13 bases. Germline CDR1 reads SGDLS; CDR2 reads YYNGEE. In DNA form, the CDR3 reads TGTGCCAGCAGCGGGGGGACGGACAATAGCAATCAGCCCCAGCATTTT. It is translated as CASSGGTDNSNQPQHF.

J is TRBJ1-1 and V is TRBV27; no reliable D call. The CDR3 sequence is 14 residues long. Germline-derived CDR1 and CDR2 are MNHEY and SMNVEV (reference sequence). V was trimmed by 4 bases and J by 4 bases, leaving 13 bases between them. CDR3 nucleotides: TGTGCCAGCAGTTCCCTCGATCGGGGCACTGAAGCTTTCTTT. Translating it yields CASSSLDRGTEAFF.

V gene TRBV2 combines with J gene TRBJ2-7; no firm D call. Deletions cut 1 base from V and 3 bases from J, with 10 bases between. Looked up from germline, CDR1 is SNHLY and CDR2 is FYNNEI. The CDR3 has 14 amino acids. The CDR3 DNA is TGTGCCAGCAGTGAAGAAGCAGAACGCTACGAGCAGTACTTC. It specifies CASSEEAERYEQYF.

This clone was seen a single time. This chain uses TRBV27 with TRBJ2-7; the match to TRBD1 covers 9 bases. V lost 6 bases to trimming and J lost 4 bases; unmatched junction nucleotides: 4. The germline V gene encodes CDR1 MNHEY and CDR2 SMNVEV (reference sequence). CDR3 length: 13 residues. The CDR3, as DNA: TGTGCCAGCAGGGGGACAGGGTGGTACGAGCAGTACTTC. Translation gives CASRGTGWYEQYF.

The chain joins TRBV19 to TRBJ1-6; 8 positions agree with TRBD1. The germline CDR1 and CDR2 sequences are LNHDA and SQIVND (reference sequence). CDR3 size: 15 residues. Germline trimming cut 5 bases from V and 3 bases from J; bases unmatched to any gene: 3. CDR3 protein: CASSDRGDYNSPLHF. The CDR3 nucleotides are TGTGCCAGTAGTGACAGGGGCGACTATAATTCACCCCTCCACTTT. The full variable domain, rest sourced from reference TRBV19 and TRBJ1-6, is DGGITQSPKYLFRKEGQNVTLSCEQNLNHDAMYWYRQDPGQGLRLIYYSQIVNDFQKGDIAEGYSVSREKKESFPLTVTSAQKNPTAFYLCASSDRGDYNSPLHFGNGTRLTVT.